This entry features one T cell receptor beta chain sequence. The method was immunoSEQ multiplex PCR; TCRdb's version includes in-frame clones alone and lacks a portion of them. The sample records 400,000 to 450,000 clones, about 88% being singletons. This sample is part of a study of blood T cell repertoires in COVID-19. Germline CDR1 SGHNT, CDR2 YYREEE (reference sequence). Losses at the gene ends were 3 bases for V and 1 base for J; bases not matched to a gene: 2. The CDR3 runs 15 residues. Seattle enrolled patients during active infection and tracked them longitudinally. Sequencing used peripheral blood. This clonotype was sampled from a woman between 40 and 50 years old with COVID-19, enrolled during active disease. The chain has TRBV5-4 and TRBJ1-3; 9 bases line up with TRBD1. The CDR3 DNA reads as TGTGCCAGCAGCTCTGGGACAGGGTCTGGAAACACCATATATTTT. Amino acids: CASSSGTGSGNTIYF.